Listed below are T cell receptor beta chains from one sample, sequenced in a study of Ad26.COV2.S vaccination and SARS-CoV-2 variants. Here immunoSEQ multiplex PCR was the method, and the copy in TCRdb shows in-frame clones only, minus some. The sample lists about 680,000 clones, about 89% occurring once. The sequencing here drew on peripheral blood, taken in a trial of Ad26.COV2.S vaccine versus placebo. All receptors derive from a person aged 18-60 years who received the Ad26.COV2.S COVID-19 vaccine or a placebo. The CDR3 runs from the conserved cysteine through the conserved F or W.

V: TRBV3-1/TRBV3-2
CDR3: CASSQDRGHQETQYF

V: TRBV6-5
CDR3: CASSYSKATYEQYF

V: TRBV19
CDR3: CASKREGFRGTGELFF

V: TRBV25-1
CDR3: CASSESGTGETQYF

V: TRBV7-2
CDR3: CASSHGLAVYEQYF

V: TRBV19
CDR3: CASSRQGTTEAFF

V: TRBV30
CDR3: CAWSTFRVGTEAFF

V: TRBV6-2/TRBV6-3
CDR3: CASSYDTFNQPQHF

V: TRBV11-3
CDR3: CASSRAGTGVAGELFF

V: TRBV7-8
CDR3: CASSLSELEGVQHF

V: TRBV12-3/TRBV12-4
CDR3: CASTLGGTTEAFF

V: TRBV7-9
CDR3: CASSLDFERGGTDTQYF

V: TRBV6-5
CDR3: CASSYAGGGTEAFF

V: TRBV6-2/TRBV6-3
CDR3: CASSWTGETEAFF

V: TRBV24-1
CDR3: CATRGDPETGMNTEAFF

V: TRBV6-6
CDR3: CASSYDTGGSGELFF

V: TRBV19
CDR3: CASTQEVQDRAWRNTDTQYF

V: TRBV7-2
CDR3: CASSPRRGGGAADTQYF

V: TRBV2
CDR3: CASSEYGTVSGNTIYF

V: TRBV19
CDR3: CASSPAPETQYF

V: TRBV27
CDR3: CASSSTFEQFF

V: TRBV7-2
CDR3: CASSLKAAGGTSSYEQYF

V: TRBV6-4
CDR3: CASSDGQGKTQYF

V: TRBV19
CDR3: CASSPRPNF

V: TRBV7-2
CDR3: CASSLRWDTSIGELFF

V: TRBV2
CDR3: CASSDSHSNQPQHF

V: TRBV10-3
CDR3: CAIKLSGIGDTQYF